Listed below are T cell receptor beta chains from one sample, sequenced in a study of CD8 T cells in Susac syndrome. TCRdb reanalysed the immunoSEQ multiplex PCR reads using MiXCR and keeps one entry per CDR3 protein. Of approximately 190,000 distinct CDR3 sequences in the sample, more than 90% were seen once. Sequenced sample: CD4+ T cells from PBMCs. All receptors come from a human donor with Susac syndrome. Each CDR3 is given with its conserved first and last residue. A D gene is named only where the DNA matches it firmly. Rows may omit the clone size; those that give it use once, few, many or a size class.

size: -; V: TRBV4-3; D: -; J: TRBJ1-2; DNA: TGCGCCAGCAGCCAAGATTTGGCCGGGGGGATTTATGGCTACACCTTC; CDR3: CASSQDLAGGIYGYTF
size: -; V: TRBV4-3; D: -; J: TRBJ2-7; DNA: TGCGCCAGCAGCCAAGAGGAAGGTAGCTCCTACGAGCAGTACTTC; CDR3: CASSQEEGSSYEQYF
size: -; V: TRBV23-1; D: -; J: TRBJ2-5; DNA: TGCGCCAGCAGTCAAACCCCCTTCGGAGGGGATTACCAAGAGACCCAGTACTTC; CDR3: CASSQTPFGGDYQETQYF
size: -; V: TRBV3-1; D: TRBD2; J: TRBJ2-1; DNA: TGTGCCAGCAGCCAAGAACGGGGGGGCCTTGGTGAGCAGTTCTTC; CDR3: CASSQERGGLGEQFF
size: -; V: TRBV7-3; D: -; J: TRBJ2-3; DNA: TGTGCCAGCAGCAATGGGCGAACGGGACGCACAGATACGCAGTATTTT; CDR3: CASSNGRTGRTDTQYF
size: -; V: TRBV6-5; D: -; J: TRBJ1-2; DNA: TGTGCCAGCAGTTACTTGACAGGATCCCCCAATGGCTACACCTTC; CDR3: CASSYLTGSPNGYTF
size: once; V: TRBV4-3; D: -; J: TRBJ1-2; DNA: TGCGCCAGCAGCCAAAGAGGCGGGTCGGATGGCTACACCTTC; CDR3: CASSQRGGSDGYTF
size: -; V: TRBV2; D: TRBD2; J: TRBJ2-3; DNA: TGTGCCAGCAGTTGGACTAGCGGGGGGGTAGGGGCGCAGTATTTT; CDR3: CASSWTSGGVGAQYF
size: -; V: TRBV12-3/TRBV12-4; D: -; J: TRBJ2-2; DNA: TGTGCCAGCAGTTTAGCGGGGGGCCTCACCGGGGAGCTGTTTTTT; CDR3: CASSLAGGLTGELFF
size: -; V: TRBV29-1; D: -; J: TRBJ1-5; DNA: TGCAGCGTTGCTATGGTAGGCAATCAGCCCCAGCATTTT; CDR3: CSVAMVGNQPQHF
size: -; V: TRBV20-1; D: -; J: TRBJ2-3; DNA: TGCAGTGCCATCGAAGTAGATACGCAGTATTTT; CDR3: CSAIEVDTQYF
size: -; V: TRBV20-1; D: -; J: TRBJ2-3; DNA: TGCAGTGCTAGAGGCAGGGGTCGAGCGGATACGCAGTATTTT; CDR3: CSARGRGRADTQYF
size: -; V: TRBV30; D: -; J: TRBJ1-6; DNA: TGTGCCTGGAGTGGGCAGAATGGATCACCCCTCCACTTT; CDR3: CAWSGQNGSPLHF
size: -; V: TRBV6-2/TRBV6-3; D: -; J: TRBJ1-3; DNA: TGTGCCAGCAGTTCGCCAGACCCTGGAAACACCATATATTTT; CDR3: CASSSPDPGNTIYF
size: -; V: TRBV13; D: -; J: TRBJ2-7; DNA: TGTGCCAGCAAAGTTAGGGGAGGCCCCTACGAGCAGTACTTC; CDR3: CASKVRGGPYEQYF
size: -; V: TRBV7-3; D: -; J: TRBJ2-7; DNA: TGTGCCAGCAGCCCCCTTCCCGGCAGTTGGTACGAGCAGTACTTC; CDR3: CASSPLPGSWYEQYF
size: -; V: TRBV5-1; D: TRBD1; J: TRBJ1-5; DNA: TGCGCCAGCAGCTTGACCTGGACAGGTTCCAATCAGCCCCAGCATTTT; CDR3: CASSLTWTGSNQPQHF
size: -; V: TRBV4-1; D: -; J: TRBJ2-1; DNA: TGCGCCAGCAGCCAAGTTCCTGGAGGGGGGGGCACCTACAATGAGCAGTTCTTC; CDR3: CASSQVPGGGGTYNEQFF
size: -; V: TRBV5-4; D: -; J: TRBJ2-7; DNA: TGTGCCAGCAGCTTGGGACAGTCTCCCTACGAGCAGTACTTC; CDR3: CASSLGQSPYEQYF
size: -; V: TRBV20-1; D: -; J: TRBJ1-1; DNA: TGCAGTGCTAGAGATTTGAGTGAAGCTTTCTTT; CDR3: CSARDLSEAFF
size: -; V: TRBV30; D: -; J: TRBJ1-2; DNA: TGTGCCTGGAGTAGGGTGGTCGATGGCTACACCTTC; CDR3: CAWSRVVDGYTF